These 4 T cell receptor beta chains were all obtained from the same sample, sequenced in a study of control samples from healthy donors and cancer patients. TCRdb keeps only in-frame clones here, not all; method: immunoSEQ multiplex PCR. In the table there are 75,000 to 100,000 clones, 80% to 95% of which are singletons. The sample comprised blood. The source of these receptors is a human donor in good health. The donor label of this sample is uncertain.

The rearrangement uses TRBV3-1 (or the pseudogene TRBV3-2) and TRBJ2-1, with 8 bases identical to TRBD2. Per the germline V gene, CDR1 is LGHDT and CDR2 is YNNKEL (reference sequence). V shed 4 bases and J 6 bases; nucleotides not matched to a gene: 8. The CDR3 runs to 15 residues. The CDR3 bases are TGTGCCAGCAGCCGCGGGGGCGGGGGGCCCAATGAGCAGTTCTTC. Its protein is CASSRGGGGPNEQFF.

The chain joins TRBV7-9 to TRBJ2-1, with 10 bases lining up with TRBD1. The CDR3 contains 16 residues. J lost 3 bases, V lost 2 bases, and 4 bases had no gene match. Per germline, CDR1 SEHNR and CDR2 FQNEAQ (reference sequence). CDR3 sequence: CASSLRDRGFYNEQFF. The DNA of the CDR3 is TGTGCCAGCAGCTTACGGGACAGGGGCTTCTACAATGAGCAGTTCTTC.

This clone was seen just once. The rearrangement uses TRBV7-8 and TRBJ2-7; 7 positions match TRBD2. This CDR3 contains 13 residues. Germline trimming cut 4 bases from V and 5 bases from J; bases unmatched to any gene: 5. The germline V gene encodes CDR1 SGHVS and CDR2 FQNEAQ. The CDR3 DNA follows: TGTGCCAGCAGCTCGCGGACTAGTAACGAGCAGTACTTC. Translation gives CASSSRTSNEQYF.

V is TRBV7-9 and J is TRBJ2-1, with TRBD2 identical over 10 bases. J gave up 0 bases and V 5 bases, and 7 bases lay outside the gene matches. The CDR3 consists of 17 residues. Germline loops: CDR1 SEHNR, CDR2 FQNEAQ (reference sequence). The CDR3, as DNA: TGTGCCAGCAGCGTCACCGGGACTAGCGACTCCTACAATGAGCAGTTCTTC. Translated: CASSVTGTSDSYNEQFF.